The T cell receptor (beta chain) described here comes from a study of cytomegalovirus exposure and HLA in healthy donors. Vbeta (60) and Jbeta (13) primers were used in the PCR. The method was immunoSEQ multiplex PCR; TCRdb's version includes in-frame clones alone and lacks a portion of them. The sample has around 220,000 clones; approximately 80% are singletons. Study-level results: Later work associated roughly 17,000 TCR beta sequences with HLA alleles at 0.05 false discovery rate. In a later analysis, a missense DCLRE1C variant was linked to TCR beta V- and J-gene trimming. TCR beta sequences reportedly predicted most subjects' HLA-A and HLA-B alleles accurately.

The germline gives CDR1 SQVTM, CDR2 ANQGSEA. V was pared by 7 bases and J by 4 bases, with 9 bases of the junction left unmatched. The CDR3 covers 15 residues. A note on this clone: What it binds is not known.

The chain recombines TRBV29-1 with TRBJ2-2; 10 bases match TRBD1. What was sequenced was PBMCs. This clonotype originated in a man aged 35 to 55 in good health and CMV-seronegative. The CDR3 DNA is TGCAGCGCGACAGGGGGCACCACGAGCACCGGGGAGCTGTTTTTT. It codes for CSATGGTTSTGELFF.